This T cell receptor (beta chain) was sequenced for a study of CD8+ T cells in alopecia areata. Study-level results: Among the cells sequenced in scalp samples are also the resident alphabeta T cells of normal skin.

The treatment denotes: oral pan-JAK inhibitor, 5-10 mg twice daily. This CDR3 comprises 13 residues. CDR1 and CDR2 (germline): SNHLY, FYNNEI. Trimming removed 2 bases at V and 7 bases at J, with 11 bases between. With regard to this clone: The antigen remains unidentified.

Extracted RNA was reverse transcribed, and the resulting cDNA served as sequencing template. Method: immunoSEQ multiplex PCR; TCRdb's copy keeps in-frame clones and lacks some. The table includes about 120,000 clones, approximately 51% detected once. The chain uses TRBV2 and TRBJ1-1; possibly TRBD1 for D (5 bases). Sequences were derived from CD4+ T cells sorted from blood, sampled at week 24, from a patient treated with tofacitinib. The receptor comes from a human donor with alopecia areata. The CDR3 protein is CASSERQLSEAFF. For the CDR3, the DNA is TGTGCCAGCAGTGAAAGACAGTTAAGTGAAGCTTTCTTT.